The next 3 T cell receptor beta chains were all read from a single sample in a study of cytomegalovirus exposure and HLA in healthy donors. Primers: 60 Vbeta forward and 13 Jbeta reverse. The table came from immunoSEQ multiplex PCR; TCRdb's copy has only in-frame clones and leaves some out. The sample lists approximately 110,000 clones; 82% were seen once. The source material was PBMCs. These receptors were collected from a young woman in good health and CMV-seronegative.

This clone has only a few counts. The gene calls are TRBV7-2 and TRBJ1-1; 10 bases line up with TRBD1. J lost 7 bases, V lost 5 bases, and 10 bases had no gene match. CDR1 and CDR2 (germline): SGHTA, FQGNSA. There are 15 residues in the CDR3. The CDR3 sequence: CASSPRQGARSEAFF. The DNA for the CDR3 is TGTGCCAGCAGCCCCCGACAGGGGGCCAGGAGTGAAGCTTTCTTT.

The chain uses TRBV20-1 and TRBJ2-5, with D unclear. V was pared by 3 bases and J by 5 bases, with 4 bases between. Looked up from germline, CDR1 is DFQATT and CDR2 is SNEGSKA (reference sequence). This CDR3 has 10 amino acids. The CDR3 reads CSASGETQYF. The CDR3 coding sequence is TGCAGTGCTAGTGGCGAGACCCAGTACTTC.

This clone has just a few counts. V usage is TRBV9 and J usage is TRBJ1-2, with TRBD1 as a possible D gene (6 bases). The CDR3 has 22 amino acids. The germline V gene has CDR1 SGDLS and CDR2 YYNGEE. Trimming took off 2 bases at V and 0 bases at J, with 32 bases between the two ends. The CDR3 here is CASSVRSYLGAGDSFSNYGYTF. CDR3 bases: TGTGCCAGCAGCGTCCGCTCCTACCTGGGGGCCGGTGATAGTTTTTCTAACTATGGCTACACCTTC.